A single sample is the source of the 20 T cell receptor beta chains below, sequenced in a study of CD8 T cells in ankylosing spondylitis. TCRdb itself ran the 5' RACE reads through MiXCR, one entry per CDR3 protein. Altogether just over 300,000 distinct CDR3 sequences are present, roughly 20% being singletons, with the ten largest covering roughly 3.4%. The sample taken for sequencing was blood, either unsorted or a sorted T cell fraction (not recorded which). These TCRs come from a female donor with ankylosing spondylitis or in good health (not recorded which).

The CDR3 DNA reads TGCGCCAGCAGCCATCCCGACAGTGCTAACACTGAAGCTTTCTTT. This codes for CASSHPDSANTEAFF. The gene calls are TRBV4-1 and TRBJ1-1; D might be TRBD1 (5 bases). The CDR3 has 15 residues. Per germline, CDR1 MGHRA and CDR2 YSYEKL. V was clipped by 3 bases and J by 2 bases, with 13 bases between them.

The rearrangement uses TRBV12-3 or TRBV12-4 and TRBJ2-1, with a weak D call TRBD2 (6 bases). The V and J ends lost 3 bases and 8 bases respectively, with 14 bases between them. This CDR3 has 14 residues. Here the CDR3 reads CASSFGGGSYEQFF. CDR3 in DNA: TGTGCCAGCAGTTTTGGTGGAGGGTCTTATGAGCAGTTCTTC.

The chain has TRBV28 and TRBJ2-3; D uncertain. Germline V lookup: CDR1 MDHEN, CDR2 SYDVKM. CDR3 length equals 12 residues. V was cut by 8 bases and J by 2 bases, with 8 bases left in between. The CDR3 region is CASGIFTDTQYF. The CDR3, as DNA: TGTGCCAGCGGGATCTTCACAGATACGCAGTATTTT.

The table lists this clonotype with a few counts. V and J are TRBV7-2 and TRBJ2-3; D is uncertain. The CDR3 is made up of 14 amino acids. Trimming left V 5 bases short and J 3 bases short, with 12 bases between. Per germline, CDR1 SGHTA and CDR2 FQGNSA. In nucleotides, the CDR3 is TGTGCCAGCAGCCCCAGCCTAGGGACAGATACGCAGTATTTT. Encoded protein: CASSPSLGTDTQYF.

This clonotype was detected many times. This rearrangement joins TRBV18 to TRBJ2-7; TRBD1 matches 8 bases. V lost 4 bases and J lost 5; bases outside the gene matches: 4. The CDR3 extends over 13 amino acids. Germline V CDR1 and CDR2: KGHSH, LQKENI. Here the CDR3 DNA reads TGTGCCAGCTCACGAGGACAGGGCGACGAGCAGTACTTC. It codes for CASSRGQGDEQYF. Using reference TRBV18 and TRBJ2-7 for the parts outside the CDR3, the full variable domain is NAGVMQNPRHLVRRRGQEARLRCSPMKGHSHVYWYRQLPEEGLKFMVYLQKENIIDESGMPKERFSAEFPKEGPSILRIQQVVRGDSAAYFCASSRGQGDEQYFGPGTRLTVT.

This clonotype appeared many times. V usage is TRBV20-1 and J usage is TRBJ1-1, with 10 positions matching TRBD1. CDR1 and CDR2 (germline): DFQATT, SNEGSKA (reference sequence). The junction had 9 bases not matched to a gene; V was cut back by 4 bases and J by 4 bases. This CDR3 has 15 residues. CDR3 loop: CSATQSGQGPTEAFF. In DNA, the CDR3 is TGCAGTGCTACCCAATCGGGACAGGGGCCCACTGAAGCTTTCTTT.

The genes are TRBV5-1 and TRBJ2-6; perhaps TRBD1 as D (5 bases). Germline V gene lookup returns CDR1 SGHRS and CDR2 YFSETQ. The length of the CDR3 is 17 residues. V was cut by 7 bases and J by 0 bases, with 17 bases left in between. This CDR3 reads CASARAVGSSGANVLTF. The CDR3 coding sequence is TGCGCCAGCGCCAGGGCTGTAGGAAGCTCTGGGGCCAACGTCCTGACTTTC.

This clonotype was recorded at least ten times. DNA of the CDR3: TGTGCCAGCAGACCCAGCGGGAGTAGGTATGAGCAGTTCTTC. Its translation is CASRPSGSRYEQFF. The V gene is TRBV12-3 or TRBV12-4, the J gene TRBJ2-1; TRBD2 agrees at 8 bases. J was trimmed by 8 bases and V by 6 bases; bases with no gene match: 9. The CDR3 runs to 14 residues.

This clonotype was found many times. The germline gene is not matched at one end of the junction; a read error may be the cause. This chain links TRBV5-1 with TRBJ1-1, with 7 bases aligning to TRBD1. The CDR3 length is 16 residues. Germline loops: CDR1 SGHRS, CDR2 YFSETQ. The DNA of the CDR3 is TGCGCAAGCAGCTTGTACCCGACAGGGATGAACACTGAAGCTTTCTTT. The encoded protein is CASSLYPTGMNTEAFF.

The CDR3 DNA is TGTGCCATCTGTTTGACCCGGACTAGCGGGAGGGTCGGCAAAAACATTCAGTACTTC. Its protein product is CAICLTRTSGRVGKNIQYF. V is TRBV2 and J is TRBJ2-4; TRBD2 agrees at 15 bases. V was clipped by 10 bases and J by 3 bases; unmatched bases: 16. Germline lookup yields CDR1 SNHLY and CDR2 FYNNEI. The CDR3 is made up of 19 amino acids.

V is TRBV6-4 and J is TRBJ2-7; D gene unclear. This CDR3 is 12 amino acids long. Germline V CDR1 and CDR2: MRHNA, SNTAGT. V was cut by 1 base and J by 5 bases, with 6 bases left in between. In nucleotides, the CDR3 is TGTGCCAGCAGTGACTACCTACACGAGCAGTACTTC. This sequence encodes CASSDYLHEQYF.

Points on this clonotype: A much larger clone sits a single nucleotide away, making a read error possible. The chain has TRBV12-3 or TRBV12-4 and TRBJ1-2, with TRBD1 matching 9 bases. V gave up 6 bases and J gave up 7 bases; unmatched junction bases: 9. The CDR3 sequence is 14 residues long. The CDR3 loop reads CASSTGTGSCGYTF. CDR3 DNA sequence: TGTGCCAGCAGCACCGGGACAGGGTCCTGTGGCTACACCTTC.

V is TRBV6-2 or TRBV6-3 and J is TRBJ1-1; D gene unclear. V was trimmed by 6 bases and J by 3 bases, leaving 14 bases between them. This CDR3 is built from 14 residues. The germline gives CDR1 MNHEY, CDR2 SVGEGT. The CDR3 here is CASRIPGVYTEAFF. CDR3 nucleotides: TGTGCCAGCAGAATCCCCGGAGTTTACACTGAAGCTTTCTTT.

This clonotype was picked up many times. The chain has TRBV12-3 or TRBV12-4 and TRBJ1-5, with a tentative D call TRBD1 (5 bases). Trimming took off 3 bases at V and 4 bases at J, with 10 bases between the two ends. This CDR3 has 14 residues. The DNA for the CDR3 is TGTGCCAGCAGTTTGGCCGGGGGGAATCAGCCCCAGCATTTT. Translation: CASSLAGGNQPQHF.

This chain uses TRBV29-1 with TRBJ2-1; TRBD2 aligns across 10 bases. V shed 5 bases and J 7 bases; nucleotides not matched to a gene: 5. CDR3 length: 13 residues. Germline V lookup: CDR1 SQVTM, CDR2 ANQGSEA. The CDR3 region is CSVSVAGGNEQFF. CDR3 nucleotides: TGCAGCGTTTCGGTAGCGGGAGGTAATGAGCAGTTCTTC.

This clonotype was seen only a few times. The V call is TRBV6-1, the J call TRBJ2-1; weak D call: TRBD1 (6 bases). V was clipped by 6 bases and J by 6 bases, with 18 bases between them. Germline V CDR1 and CDR2: MNHNS, SASEGT. The CDR3 runs to 15 residues. For the CDR3, the DNA is TGTGCCAGCAGCCACCAGGGGACGCCTACCAATGAGCAGTTCTTC. Translation: CASSHQGTPTNEQFF.

The J gene is TRBJ2-3, the V gene TRBV24-1, with D perhaps TRBD1 (7 bases). Germline V gives CDR1 KGHDR, CDR2 SFDVKD. The V gene lost 4 bases and the J gene lost 5 bases, with 12 bases spanning the gap. This CDR3 has 14 residues. The CDR3 spells CATSESGGLDTQYF. CDR3 bases: TGTGCCACCAGTGAATCAGGGGGACTAGATACGCAGTATTTT.

V is TRBV6-5 and J is TRBJ2-5, with unresolved D. CDR3 length: 11 amino acids. Germline V gives CDR1 MNHEY, CDR2 SVGAGI. Trimming removed 7 bases from V and 5 bases from J, with 8 bases in between. The CDR3 here is CASTSFETQYF. CDR3 nucleotides: TGTGCCAGCACTAGTTTCGAGACCCAGTACTTC.

V is TRBV6-1 and J is TRBJ1-2, with D unresolved. Trimming took 5 bases from V and 3 from J, leaving 13 bases between them. The CDR3 has 14 residues. Germline CDR1 reads MNHNS; CDR2 reads SASEGT. CDR3 protein: CASSPGWRDYGYTF. CDR3 nucleotides: TGTGCCAGCAGTCCGGGATGGAGGGACTATGGCTACACCTTC.

The chain joins TRBV10-3 to TRBJ2-3; no firm D call. From germline, CDR1 is ENHRY and CDR2 SYGVKD. V lost 3 bases and J 3 bases, leaving 7 bases between the germline ends. The CDR3 extends over 13 amino acids. The CDR3 sequence: CAISDRSTDTQYF. The CDR3 DNA is TGTGCCATCAGTGACAGGAGTACAGATACGCAGTATTTT.